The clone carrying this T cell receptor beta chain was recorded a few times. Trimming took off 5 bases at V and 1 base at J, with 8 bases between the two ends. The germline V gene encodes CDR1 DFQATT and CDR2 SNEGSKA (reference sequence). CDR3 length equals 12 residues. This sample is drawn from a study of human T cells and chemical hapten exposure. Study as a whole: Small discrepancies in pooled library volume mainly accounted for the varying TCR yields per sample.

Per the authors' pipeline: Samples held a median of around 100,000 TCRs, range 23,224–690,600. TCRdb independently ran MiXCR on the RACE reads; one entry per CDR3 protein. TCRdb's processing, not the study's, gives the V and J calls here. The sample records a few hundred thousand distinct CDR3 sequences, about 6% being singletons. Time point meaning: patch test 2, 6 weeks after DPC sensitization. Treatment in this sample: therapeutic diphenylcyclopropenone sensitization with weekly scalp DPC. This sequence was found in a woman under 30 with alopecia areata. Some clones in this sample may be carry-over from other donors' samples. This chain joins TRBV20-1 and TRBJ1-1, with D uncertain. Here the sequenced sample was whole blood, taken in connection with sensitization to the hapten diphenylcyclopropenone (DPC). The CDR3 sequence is CSALNTNTEAFF. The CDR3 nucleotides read TGCAGTGCTTTAAACACGAACACTGAAGCTTTCTTT.